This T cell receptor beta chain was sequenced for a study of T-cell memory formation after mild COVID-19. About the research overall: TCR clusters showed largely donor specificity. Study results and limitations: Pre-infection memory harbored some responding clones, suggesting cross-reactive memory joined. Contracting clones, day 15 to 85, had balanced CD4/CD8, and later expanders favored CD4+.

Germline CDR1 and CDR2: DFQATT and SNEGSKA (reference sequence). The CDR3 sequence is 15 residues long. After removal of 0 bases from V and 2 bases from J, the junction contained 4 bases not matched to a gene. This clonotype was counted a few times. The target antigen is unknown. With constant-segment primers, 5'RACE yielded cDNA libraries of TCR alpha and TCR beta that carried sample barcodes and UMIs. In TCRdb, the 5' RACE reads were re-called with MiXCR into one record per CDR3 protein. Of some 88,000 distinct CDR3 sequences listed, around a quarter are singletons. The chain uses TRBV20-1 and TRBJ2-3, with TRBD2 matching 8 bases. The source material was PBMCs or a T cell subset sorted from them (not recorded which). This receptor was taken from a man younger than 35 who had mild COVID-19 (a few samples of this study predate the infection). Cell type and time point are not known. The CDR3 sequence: CSAREVAGLTDTQYF. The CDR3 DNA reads TGCAGTGCTAGAGAAGTAGCGGGGCTCACAGATACGCAGTATTTT.